The T cell receptor beta chain under discussion was sequenced for a study of cytomegalovirus exposure and HLA in healthy donors. Each of the donors was a healthy bone marrow donor. Study-wide points: Association of fewer than 20,000 TCR beta sequences with HLA alleles was found at 0.05 false discovery rate in a later analysis.

On this clone: Its target is unknown. One end of the junction fails to match germline, which may point to a read error.

The PCR employed 60 Vbeta primers together with 13 Jbeta primers. TCRdb keeps only in-frame clones here, not all; method: immunoSEQ multiplex PCR. The data contain roughly 200,000 clones, around 73% of them singletons. Germline V gives CDR1 MDHEN, CDR2 SYDVKM. This CDR3 is 12 amino acids long. V gene TRBV28 combines with J gene TRBJ2-7; 11 bases fit TRBD2. This clonotype was sampled from a woman in her twenties or thirties in good health and CMV-seropositive. Sequenced: PBMCs. This CDR3 is CASRLAGDIQSF. DNA for the CDR3: TGTGCCAGCAGACTAGCGGGAGACATACAGAGCTTC. Combining the CDR3 with reference TRBV28 and TRBJ2-7 gives the whole variable domain DVKVTQSSRYLVKRTGEKVFLECVQDMDHENMFWYRQDPGLGLRLIYFSYDVKMKEKGDIPEGYSVSREKKERFSLILESASTNQTSMYLCASRLAGDIQSFGPGTRLTVT.